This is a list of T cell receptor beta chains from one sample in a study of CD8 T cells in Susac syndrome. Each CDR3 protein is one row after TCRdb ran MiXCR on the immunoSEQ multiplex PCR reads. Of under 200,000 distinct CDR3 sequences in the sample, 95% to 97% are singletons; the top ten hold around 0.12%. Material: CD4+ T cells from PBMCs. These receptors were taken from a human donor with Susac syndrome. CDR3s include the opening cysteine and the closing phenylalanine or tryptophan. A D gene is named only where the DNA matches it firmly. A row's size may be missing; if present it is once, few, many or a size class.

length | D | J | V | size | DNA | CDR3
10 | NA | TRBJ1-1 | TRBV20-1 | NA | TGCATGGAGGGGGAGAGTGAAGCTTTCTTT | CMEGESEAFF
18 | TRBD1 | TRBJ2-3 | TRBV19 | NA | TGTGCCAGTGAACCCGCAGGACAGGGGACGGAAGGCACAGATACGCAGTATTTT | CASEPAGQGTEGTDTQYF
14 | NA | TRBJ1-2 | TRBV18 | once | TGTGCCAGCTCACCACGGCGGACGGACTATGGCTACACCTTC | CASSPRRTDYGYTF
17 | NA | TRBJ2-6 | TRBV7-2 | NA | TGTGCCAGCAGCTTAGGTGTGACCTTCTCTGGGGCCAACGTCCTGACTTTC | CASSLGVTFSGANVLTF
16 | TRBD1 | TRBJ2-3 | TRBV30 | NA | TGTGCCTCCCTCCCGGGACAGGTCACTACCACAGATACGCAGTATTTT | CASLPGQVTTTDTQYF
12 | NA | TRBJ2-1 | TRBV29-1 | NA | TGCAGCGTTGTGAAAGGGATCGATGAGCAGTTCTTC | CSVVKGIDEQFF
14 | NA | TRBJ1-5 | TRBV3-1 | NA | TGTGCCAGCAGCCAAGAACCACTTGCCCAGCCCCAGCATTTT | CASSQEPLAQPQHF
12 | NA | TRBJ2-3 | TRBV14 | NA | TGTGCCAGCAGTGGAAATGGAGATACGCAGTATTTT | CASSGNGDTQYF
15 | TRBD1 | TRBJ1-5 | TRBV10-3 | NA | TGTGCCACCAGCGACAGGGTTGGGAGCAATCAGCCCCAGCATTTT | CATSDRVGSNQPQHF
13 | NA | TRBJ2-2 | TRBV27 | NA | TGTGCCAGCAGTCCTCCGGTCCCCGGGGAGCTGTTTTTT | CASSPPVPGELFF
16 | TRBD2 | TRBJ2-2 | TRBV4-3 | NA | TGCGCCAGCAGCCAATTGGCGGGAGAGGAGACCGGGGAGCTGTTTTTT | CASSQLAGEETGELFF
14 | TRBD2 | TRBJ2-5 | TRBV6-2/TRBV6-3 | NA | TGTGCCAGCAGCCGCGGACTAGACCAAGAGACCCAGTACTTC | CASSRGLDQETQYF
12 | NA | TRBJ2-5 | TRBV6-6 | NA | TGTGCCAGCGCGGGGTGGCAAGAGACCCAGTACTTC | CASAGWQETQYF
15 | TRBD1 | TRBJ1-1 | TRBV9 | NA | TGTGCCAGCAGCGGCTTTGACAGGGGTGACACTGAAGCTTTCTTT | CASSGFDRGDTEAFF
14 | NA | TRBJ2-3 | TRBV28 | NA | TGTGCCAGCAGTTTAGGGGGAAACCGGGATACGCAGTATTTT | CASSLGGNRDTQYF
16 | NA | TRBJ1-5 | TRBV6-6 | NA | TGTGCCAGCACCATTGTTGGAGGATATAGCAATCAGCCCCAGCATTTT | CASTIVGGYSNQPQHF
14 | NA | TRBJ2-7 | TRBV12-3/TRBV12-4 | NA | TGTGCCAGCAGTTCGTTGCTAGCGCGCGGCGGGCAGTACTTC | CASSSLLARGGQYF
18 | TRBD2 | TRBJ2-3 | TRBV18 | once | TGTGCCAGCTCACCCACTGCGCCTAGCGGGGCACCCACAGATACGCAGTATTTT | CASSPTAPSGAPTDTQYF
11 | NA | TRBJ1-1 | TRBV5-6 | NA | TGTGCCAGCAACGGGGCCACTGAAGCTTTCTTT | CASNGATEAFF
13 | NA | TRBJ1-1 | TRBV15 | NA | TGTGCCACCAGCACCTTTTCGAACACTGAAGCTTTCTTT | CATSTFSNTEAFF
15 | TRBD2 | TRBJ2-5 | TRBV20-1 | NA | TGCAGTGCTAGGGAACCGGGGGGACGCCAAGAGACCCAGTACTTC | CSAREPGGRQETQYF
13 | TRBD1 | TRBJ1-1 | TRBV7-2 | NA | TGTGCCAGCAGCCGCGACAGGGGCCCTGAAGCTTTCTTT | CASSRDRGPEAFF
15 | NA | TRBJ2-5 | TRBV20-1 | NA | TGCAGTGCTACCCTCCCCGAGGCTCCCCGAAGCGGCCAGTACTTC | CSATLPEAPRSGQYF
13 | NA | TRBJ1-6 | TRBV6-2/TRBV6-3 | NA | TGTGCCGTTCGGGAGACGAATAATTCACCCCTCCACTTT | CAVRETNNSPLHF
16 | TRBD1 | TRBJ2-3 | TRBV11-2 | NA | TGTGCCAGCAGACATTCGACAGGGGCCAACACAGATACGCAGTATTTT | CASRHSTGANTDTQYF
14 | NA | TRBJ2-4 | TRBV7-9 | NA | TGTGCCAGCAGCTTAGGTTGGCAGGGAAACATTCAGTACTTC | CASSLGWQGNIQYF
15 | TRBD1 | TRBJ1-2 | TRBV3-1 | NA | TGTGCCAGCAGCCCCGCCGGGACAGGGGGTGTTGGCTACACCTTC | CASSPAGTGGVGYTF
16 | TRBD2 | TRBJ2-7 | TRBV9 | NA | TGTGCCAGCAGCGTAGGCGCCGGGACTAGCGGGATCGCGCAGTACTTC | CASSVGAGTSGIAQYF
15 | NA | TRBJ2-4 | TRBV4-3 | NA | TGCGCCAGCAGCCCAGACCCAAGGATTGGAAACATTCAGTACTTC | CASSPDPRIGNIQYF
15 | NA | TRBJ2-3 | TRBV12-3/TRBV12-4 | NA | TGTGCCAGCAGTTCCCAGGGGGGGAGCACAGATACGCAGTATTTT | CASSSQGGSTDTQYF
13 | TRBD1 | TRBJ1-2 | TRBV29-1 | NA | TGCAGCGTTCAATTGACAGGGAGGGACGACTACACCTTC | CSVQLTGRDDYTF
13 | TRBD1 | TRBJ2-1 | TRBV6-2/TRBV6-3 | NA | TGTGCCAGCAGTCCGACAGGGAACAATGAGCAGTTCTTC | CASSPTGNNEQFF
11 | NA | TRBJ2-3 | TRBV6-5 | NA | TGTGCCGTACAGGGCACAGATACGCAGTATTTT | CAVQGTDTQYF
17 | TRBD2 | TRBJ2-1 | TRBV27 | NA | TGTGCCAGCAGTTTATATCGACTAGCGGGAGGGTCCAATGAGCAGTTCTTC | CASSLYRLAGGSNEQFF
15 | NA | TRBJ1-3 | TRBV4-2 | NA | TGTGCCAGCAGCCCAGCGACAATGGGCCGAAACACCATATATTTT | CASSPATMGRNTIYF
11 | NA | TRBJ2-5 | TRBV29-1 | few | TGCAGCGGAAGGGACTGGGAGACCCAGTACTTC | CSGRDWETQYF
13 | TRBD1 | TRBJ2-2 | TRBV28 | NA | TGTGCCAGCAGACAGGGGGCCGTCGGGGAGCTGTTTTTT | CASRQGAVGELFF
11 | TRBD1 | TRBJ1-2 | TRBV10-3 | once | TGTGCCACCCGACAGGGTGAGAGCTACACCTTC | CATRQGESYTF
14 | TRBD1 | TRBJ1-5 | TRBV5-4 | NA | TGTGCCAGCAGCTCGGGACAGATCCATCAGCCCCAGCATTTT | CASSSGQIHQPQHF
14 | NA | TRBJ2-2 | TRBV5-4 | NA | TGTGCCAGCAGCTTGGATGTGGGTACCGGGGAGCTGTTTTTT | CASSLDVGTGELFF
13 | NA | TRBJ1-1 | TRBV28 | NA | TGTGCCAGCACCTTGACCCGGGCCGGAAGAGCTTTCTTT | CASTLTRAGRAFF
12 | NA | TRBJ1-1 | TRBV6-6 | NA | TGTGCCAGCAGTTTCTCTCCGGTTGAAGCTTTCTTT | CASSFSPVEAFF
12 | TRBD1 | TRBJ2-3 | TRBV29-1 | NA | TGCAGCGGGAGACAGGGGACAGATACGCAGTATTTT | CSGRQGTDTQYF
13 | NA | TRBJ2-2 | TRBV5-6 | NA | TGTGCCAGCAGCTTGGCTGGTCCCGGGGAGCTGTTTTTT | CASSLAGPGELFF
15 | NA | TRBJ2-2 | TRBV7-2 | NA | TGTGCCAGCTTTGGTCGAAGCGCACCCACCGGGGAGCTGTTTTTT | CASFGRSAPTGELFF
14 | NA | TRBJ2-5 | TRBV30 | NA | TGTGCCTGGAGTAGGGGGAGAGGTAGGGAGACCCAGTACTTC | CAWSRGRGRETQYF
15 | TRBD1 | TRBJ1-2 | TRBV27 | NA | TGTGCCAGCAGTTCTCCGGGACAGGGGATTGGGGGCTACACCTTC | CASSSPGQGIGGYTF
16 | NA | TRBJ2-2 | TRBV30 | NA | TGTGCCTGGAGTCGACGGCCGCAAAGAAGCACCGGGGAGCTGTTTTTT | CAWSRRPQRSTGELFF
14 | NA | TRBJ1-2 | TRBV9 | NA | TGTGCCAGCAGCTTCTCCACAGGGAAGTCTGGCTACACCTTC | CASSFSTGKSGYTF
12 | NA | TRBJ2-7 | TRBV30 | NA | TGTGCCTGGAGTCCAGGAATGCACGAGCAGTACTTC | CAWSPGMHEQYF
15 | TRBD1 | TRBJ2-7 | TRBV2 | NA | TGTGCCAGCAGGTCCCGGGACAGGGATACCCACGAGCAGTACTTC | CASRSRDRDTHEQYF
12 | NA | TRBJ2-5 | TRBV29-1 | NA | TGCAGCGCTCGAAGGATTGGTGAGACCCAGTACTTC | CSARRIGETQYF